The 2 T cell receptor beta chains in this list originate from one sample, sequenced in a study of shared clonotypes between healthy human individuals. Method: immunoSEQ multiplex PCR; TCRdb's copy keeps in-frame clones and lacks some. The sample holds just over 2,000,000 clones; about 95% are singletons and the top ten take roughly 1.1%. Cells designated naive CD8 were CD45RO-negative and were positively selected for CCR7, with terminally differentiated effector memory CD45RA+ cells excluded. The specimen sequenced was naive CD8+ T cells sorted from blood. All receptors derive from a man between 18 and 35 years old in good health.

The chain links TRBV7-9 to TRBJ2-2; TRBD1 might be the D (5 bases). CDR3 length equals 16 residues. Germline loops: CDR1 SEHNR, CDR2 FQNEAQ (reference sequence). Trimming took 2 bases from V and 2 from J, leaving 12 bases between them. The CDR3 bases are TGTGCCAGCAGCTTACCCAGGGTGGAAAACACCGGGGAGCTGTTTTTT. This translates into CASSLPRVENTGELFF. Full variable domain (outside the CDR3, taken from reference TRBV7-9 and TRBJ2-2): DTGVSQNPRHKITKRGQNVTFRCDPISEHNRLYWYRQTLGQGPEFLTYFQNEAQLEKSRLLSDRFSAERPKGSFSTLEIQRTEQGDSAMYLCASSLPRVENTGELFFGEGSRLTVL.

The chain is built from TRBV4-1 and TRBJ1-1, with a tentative D call TRBD1 (6 bases). V shed 1 base and J shed 10 bases, with 25 bases lying between them. The germline V gene encodes CDR1 MGHRA and CDR2 YSYEKL. The CDR3 has 17 residues. The CDR3 region is CASSQGVKRQAYEGAFF. CDR3 in DNA: TGCGCCAGCAGCCAAGGAGTGAAGAGACAGGCGTACGAAGGAGCTTTCTTT.